This T cell receptor beta chain derives from a study of Graves' ophthalmopathy and Graves' hyperthyroidism. Beta-chain TCR CDR3 regions were amplified from RNA transcripts. Amplification began with first-round RT-PCR using HTBI primers, then second-round multiplex PCR was performed. MiXCR, run by TCRdb on the multiplex PCR reads, gives a single entry per CDR3 protein. Of more than 300,000 distinct CDR3 sequences in the sample, 15% were seen once. Study conclusions and caveats: Also, most clonotypes expanded in the thyroid above 0.001 frequency appeared in blood. The model flagged ophthalmopathy progression at 65% to 71% sensitivity and 72.22% specificity.

Trimming removed 3 bases at V and 7 bases at J, with 13 bases between. This CDR3 spans 13 amino acids. The germline gives CDR1 SGDLS, CDR2 YYNGEE. As to this clonotype: Its matching antigen is unknown.

Only newly diagnosed hyperthyroidism patients aged 18 to 65, with under 2 months' duration, were enrolled. The sample was peripheral blood. This sequence joins TRBV9 and TRBJ1-2; maybe TRBD1 (5 bases). The TCR comes from a woman aged 18-29 years with stable Graves' hyperthyroidism. CDR3 residues: CASSGDWGGGYTF. The CDR3 bases are TGTGCCAGCAGCGGCGATTGGGGGGGTGGCTACACCTTC.